The 32 T cell receptor beta chains presented below share a single source sample, sequenced in a study of neoadjuvant anti-PD-1 for oral cavity cancer. Sequenced by immunoSEQ multiplex PCR; TCRdb stores in-frame clones only, minus some. Of over 14,000 clones listed, roughly two thirds were seen once; the top ten hold under 3.5%. The material sequenced was PBMCs, taken before nivolumab (anti-PD-1) treatment. The source of these receptors is a person between 35 and 79 years old with oral cavity squamous cell carcinoma.

CDR3 protein: CSVSDARNTEAFF. The CDR3, as DNA: TGCAGCGTCTCGGACGCCCGGAACACTGAAGCTTTCTTT. The chain couples TRBV29-1 to TRBJ1-1; D remains ambiguous. Trimming took off 6 bases at V and 1 base at J, with 12 bases between the two ends. This CDR3 comprises 13 residues. Germline CDR1 SQVTM, CDR2 ANQGSEA.

This clone was recorded once. The chain carries TRBV27 and TRBJ2-6, with D possibly TRBD1 on 5 matching bases. The V gene lost 10 bases and the J gene lost 2 bases, with 24 bases spanning the gap. This CDR3 spans 18 amino acids. Germline V gene data show CDR1 as MNHEY and CDR2 as SMNVEV (reference sequence). The CDR3 spells CATLPSQVQVPGANVLTF. In DNA form, the CDR3 reads TGTGCCACCTTACCCTCACAGGTCCAGGTCCCTGGGGCCAACGTCCTGACTTTC. Complete variable domain (other parts from reference TRBV27 and TRBJ2-6): EAQVTQNPRYLITVTGKKLTVTCSQNMNHEYMSWYRQDPGLGLRQIYYSMNVEVTDKGDVPEGYKVSRKEKRNFPLILESPSPNQTSLYFCATLPSQVQVPGANVLTFGAGSRLTVL.

The chain combines TRBV9 with TRBJ1-4; D ambiguous. In germline, CDR1 is SGDLS, CDR2 YYNGEE. The CDR3 spans 15 residues. The V and J ends lost 4 bases and 4 bases respectively, with 14 bases between them. The CDR3: CASSPMGDLNEKLFF. The CDR3 DNA sequence: TGTGCCAGCAGCCCCATGGGAGACCTTAATGAAAAACTGTTTTTT.

The chain combines TRBV2 with TRBJ2-3, with a weak D call TRBD2 (5 bases). Germline CDR1 reads SNHLY; CDR2 reads FYNNEI. The CDR3 is 13 amino acids. The V and J ends lost 5 bases and 2 bases respectively, with 8 bases between them. The CDR3 loop is CASSWEYTDTQYF. The CDR3 DNA sequence: TGTGCCAGCAGTTGGGAGTACACAGATACGCAGTATTTT.

This clone was observed a few times. The chain has TRBV5-1 and TRBJ1-2; D is perhaps TRBD1 (5 bases). Trimming left V 4 bases short and J 2 bases short, with 12 bases between. CDR3 length equals 14 residues. Per the germline V gene, CDR1 is SGHRS and CDR2 is YFSETQ. The CDR3, as DNA: TGCGCCAGCAGCCCCGGGACTTCAAACTATGGCTACACCTTC. Protein sequence: CASSPGTSNYGYTF.

The chain couples TRBV25-1 to TRBJ2-3; 7 bases are a match to TRBD1. Germline-derived CDR1 and CDR2 are MGHDK and SYGVNS. There are 12 residues in the CDR3. V lost 10 bases, J lost 2 bases, and 3 bases stayed unmatched. The CDR3 region has the DNA TGTGCCACACAGGGGAACACAGATACGCAGTATTTT. It is translated as CATQGNTDTQYF.

The chain employs TRBV10-3 and TRBJ1-2; tentative D call: TRBD1 (6 bases). Germline V gives CDR1 ENHRY, CDR2 SYGVKD. This CDR3 is 16 amino acids long. V gave up 2 bases and J gave up 7 bases, with 20 bases separating them. The CDR3 sequence is CAISEPNQGGLRGYTF. CDR3 bases: TGTGCCATCAGTGAGCCCAACCAAGGGGGACTTCGTGGCTACACCTTC.

The V and J genes are TRBV6-4 and TRBJ2-1, with 7 bases fitting TRBD2. CDR1 and CDR2 from the germline V gene are MRHNA and SNTAGT. The CDR3 has 15 amino acids. Trimming took 2 bases from V and 5 from J; bases not matched to a gene: 6. CDR3 in amino acids: CASSDLAGVNNEQFF. CDR3 bases: TGTGCCAGCAGTGACCTGGCGGGAGTTAACAATGAGCAGTTCTTC.

The chain has TRBV11-2 and TRBJ2-2; D is unresolved. Trimming shortened V by 3 bases and J by 0 bases, and 8 bases separated the two germline ends. This CDR3 is 15 amino acids long. The germline CDR1 and CDR2 sequences are SGHAT and FQNNGV. The CDR3 sequence: CASSFLEANTGELFF. The CDR3 DNA is TGTGCCAGCAGCTTTCTTGAAGCGAACACCGGGGAGCTGTTTTTT.

The V gene is TRBV5-4, the J gene TRBJ2-3; possibly TRBD1 for D (6 bases). The V end was cut by 1 base, the J end by 4 bases, with 10 bases between. Germline CDR1 reads SGHNT; CDR2 reads YYREEE (reference sequence). The length of the CDR3 is 14 residues. CDR3 region: CASSLNRASDTQYF. CDR3 nucleotides: TGTGCCAGCAGCTTGAACAGGGCTTCAGATACGCAGTATTTT.

V and J are TRBV9 and TRBJ2-5, with D possibly matching TRBD1 (6 bases). Between the trimmed V and J ends, which lost 0 bases and 0 bases, there was a span of 9 bases. Looked up from germline, CDR1 is SGDLS and CDR2 is YYNGEE. The CDR3 length is 15 residues. DNA of the CDR3: TGTGCCAGCAGCGTAGGGGGACACAACCAAGAGACCCAGTACTTC. Translated, it gives CASSVGGHNQETQYF.

The rearrangement links TRBV28 to TRBJ1-1, with TRBD1 matching 7 bases. V was pared by 3 bases and J by 4 bases, with 8 bases of the junction left unmatched. The CDR3 length is 15 residues. Germline V CDR1 and CDR2: MDHEN, SYDVKM. CDR3 residues: CASSFTPTGATEAFF. For the CDR3, the DNA is TGTGCCAGCAGTTTCACCCCCACAGGGGCCACTGAAGCTTTCTTT. Based on the CDR3 plus reference TRBV28 and TRBJ1-1, the full variable domain is DVKVTQSSRYLVKRTGEKVFLECVQDMDHENMFWYRQDPGLGLRLIYFSYDVKMKEKGDIPEGYSVSREKKERFSLILESASTNQTSMYLCASSFTPTGATEAFFGQGTRLTVV.

V gene TRBV5-6 combines with J gene TRBJ2-7; perhaps TRBD1 as D (6 bases). This CDR3 spans 15 amino acids. Germline lookup yields CDR1 SGHDT and CDR2 YYEEEE. V was trimmed by 4 bases and J by 0 bases, leaving 14 bases between them. The CDR3 coding sequence is TGTGCCAGCAGCCGTCAGGGGACACTCTCCTACGAGCAGTACTTC. Translating it yields CASSRQGTLSYEQYF.

This rearrangement joins TRBV7-9 to TRBJ1-3; D uncertain. CDR1 SEHNR and CDR2 FQNEAQ come from the germline V gene (reference sequence). This CDR3 comprises 15 residues. Trimming removed 5 bases from V and 2 bases from J, with 13 bases in between. CDR3 coding DNA: TGTGCCAGCAGCGCCACGAGGGTGCCTGGAAACACCATATATTTT. Its protein is CASSATRVPGNTIYF.

The rearrangement joins TRBV6-5 to TRBJ1-2; D may be TRBD1 (5 bases). The CDR3 runs to 15 residues. Trimming stripped 0 bases from V and 4 bases from J, with 12 bases between. Germline lookup yields CDR1 MNHEY and CDR2 SVGAGI. The CDR3 loop is CASSYSRGGGYGYTF. For the CDR3, the DNA is TGTGCCAGCAGTTACTCGAGGGGAGGAGGCTATGGCTACACCTTC.

Only a few counts were recorded for this clone. The chain links TRBV10-2 to TRBJ2-7, with 13 bases that match TRBD2. CDR3 length equals 15 residues. Germline V lookup: CDR1 WSHSY, CDR2 SAAADI. V lost 2 bases to trimming and J lost 4 bases; unmatched junction nucleotides: 2. CDR3 DNA sequence: TGCGCCAGCAGTGAGGGACTAGCGGGAGCGTACGAGCAGTACTTC. Its translation: CASSEGLAGAYEQYF.

This chain uses TRBV5-1 with TRBJ1-2; 8 nucleotides line up with TRBD1. The CDR3 runs to 16 residues. The trim removed 4 bases at V and 4 bases at J, leaving 12 bases unmatched. CDR1 and CDR2 (germline): SGHRS, YFSETQ. The CDR3 nucleotides read TGCGCCAGCAGCCAAACGACAGGGGTCTATAGCTATGGCTACACCTTC. Translating it yields CASSQTTGVYSYGYTF. Looking up the rest from reference TRBV5-1 and TRBJ1-2 gives the full variable domain: KAGVTQTPRYLIKTRGQQVTLSCSPISGHRSVSWYQQTPGQGLQFLFEYFSETQRNKGNFPGRFSGRQFSNSRSEMNVSTLELGDSALYLCASSQTTGVYSYGYTFGSGTRLTVV.

The rearrangement links TRBV19 to TRBJ1-1; D is uncertain. This CDR3 has 12 amino acids. The V end lost 5 bases, the J end lost 4 bases, and 8 bases lay between the germline ends. Germline V gives CDR1 LNHDA, CDR2 SQIVND (reference sequence). The CDR3: CASSWSSTEAFF. The DNA for the CDR3 is TGTGCCAGTAGTTGGTCCAGCACTGAAGCTTTCTTT.

The V and J genes are TRBV4-2 and TRBJ2-1, with 10 bases aligning to TRBD1. The germline CDR1 and CDR2 sequences are LGHNA and YNFKEQ. The V segment lost 4 bases and the J segment 7 bases; nucleotides outside the gene matches: 7. The CDR3 has 15 residues. This CDR3 reads CASSPRDRGENEQFF. In DNA form, the CDR3 reads TGTGCCAGCAGCCCCCGGGACAGGGGTGAAAATGAGCAGTTCTTC.

For the CDR3, the DNA is TGTGCCAGCAGCCCTACCGGGACTAGCGGGGCACAAGAGACCCAGTACTTC. This gives the protein CASSPTGTSGAQETQYF. The chain has TRBV4-2 and TRBJ2-5, with 13 bases that match TRBD2. Germline assignment: CDR1 LGHNA and CDR2 YNFKEQ. The CDR3 covers 17 residues. With V trimmed by 4 bases and J by 2 bases, 7 bases remained unmatched.

V usage is TRBV25-1 and J usage is TRBJ2-1; 7 bases match TRBD2. The CDR3 is 14 amino acids. The V segment lost 3 bases and the J segment 10 bases; nucleotides outside the gene matches: 9. CDR1 MGHDK and CDR2 SYGVNS come from the germline V gene. The CDR3 here is CASSDSGGGREQFF. The DNA for the CDR3 is TGTGCCAGCAGTGATTCTGGGGGGGGTAGGGAGCAGTTCTTC.

The V gene is TRBV6-4, the J gene TRBJ1-3; 7 positions agree with TRBD1. Trimming removed 6 bases from V and 2 bases from J; junction bases left unmatched: 7. CDR1 MRHNA and CDR2 SNTAGT come from the germline V gene. The CDR3 spans 15 residues. CDR3 amino acids: CASRPDRITGNTIYF. The CDR3 DNA reads as TGTGCCAGCAGGCCGGACAGGATTACTGGAAACACCATATATTTT.

The chain couples TRBV10-2 to TRBJ2-1; TRBD1 might be the D (5 bases). Trimming cost V 7 bases and J 4 bases, with 8 bases left between them. The V gene's germline CDR1 is WSHSY and CDR2 SAAADI. The CDR3 is made up of 12 amino acids. CDR3 DNA: TGCGCCAGCATCGACAGTTACAATGAGCAGTTCTTC. Its translation is CASIDSYNEQFF.

The chain has TRBV7-8 and TRBJ1-5; D call uncertain. Deletions cut 6 bases from V and 4 bases from J, with 10 bases between. Germline loops: CDR1 SGHVS, CDR2 FQNEAQ. The CDR3 has 13 amino acids. The CDR3 here is CASSQDGNQPQHF. Written as DNA, the CDR3 is TGTGCCAGCAGTCAGGACGGGAATCAGCCCCAGCATTTT. The variable domain in full, with the rest retrieved from reference TRBV7-8 and TRBJ1-5, is GAGVSQSPRYKVAKRGQDVALRCDPISGHVSLFWYQQALGQGPEFLTYFQNEAQLDKSGLPSDRFFAERPEGSVSTLKIQRTQQEDSAVYLCASSQDGNQPQHFGDGTRLSIL.

This clone was detected only a few times. The rearrangement joins TRBV4-1 to TRBJ2-1, with 9 nucleotides matching TRBD2. With V trimmed by 1 base and J by 9 bases, 7 bases remained unmatched. The CDR3 sequence is 15 residues long. The germline CDR1 and CDR2 sequences are MGHRA and YSYEKL. The CDR3 loop is CASSQVSSGSGEQFF. CDR3 sequence (DNA): TGCGCCAGCAGCCAAGTGAGTAGCGGGAGTGGTGAGCAGTTCTTC.

The rearrangement uses TRBV5-1 and TRBJ1-1; TRBD1 agrees at 8 bases. J lost 6 bases, V lost 0 bases, and 7 bases had no gene match. Germline V gene sequence: CDR1 SGHRS, CDR2 YFSETQ. The CDR3 loop spans 15 amino acids. The CDR3, as DNA: TGCGCCAGCAGCTTGGGGCAGGGGGCGTTGGCTGAAGCTTTCTTT. It yields the protein CASSLGQGALAEAFF.

The rearrangement joins TRBV11-2 to TRBJ1-1; TRBD1 is a possible D gene (5 bases). V lost 0 bases and J lost 7, with 12 bases in between. The CDR3 has 14 amino acids. From germline, CDR1 is SGHAT and CDR2 FQNNGV. CDR3 amino acids: CASSLDPGSGEAFF. The CDR3 nucleotides read TGTGCCAGCAGCTTAGATCCAGGGTCGGGTGAAGCTTTCTTT.

This clone was detected only a few times. The chain has TRBV5-1 and TRBJ1-1; D remains unclear. The germline gives CDR1 SGHRS, CDR2 YFSETQ. This CDR3 spans 13 amino acids. V lost 0 bases, J lost 5 bases, and 8 bases lay in between. Here the CDR3 reads CASSLEGHTEAFF. The CDR3 nucleotides are TGCGCCAGCAGCTTGGAAGGGCATACTGAAGCTTTCTTT.

This clone was recorded a few times. The chain uses TRBV2 and TRBJ1-2; a weak D match, TRBD1 (5 bases). V was trimmed by 6 bases and J by 2 bases, leaving 13 bases between them. The CDR3 covers 14 residues. CDR1 is SNHLY and CDR2 is FYNNEI in the germline V gene. Written as DNA, the CDR3 is TGTGCCAGCAGCTGGGACGGACGGAACTATGGCTACACCTTC. This translates into CASSWDGRNYGYTF.

This clone occurred a few times. This chain links TRBV29-1 with TRBJ1-1, with a possible D match to TRBD1 (5 bases). V was shortened by 4 bases and J by 5 bases, with 11 bases between the two germline ends. The germline CDR1 and CDR2 sequences are SQVTM and ANQGSEA. The CDR3 is 12 residues long. This CDR3 is CSVAGGRTEAFF. The DNA of the CDR3 is TGCAGCGTTGCGGGGGGTCGGACTGAAGCTTTCTTT. The whole variable domain, remainder taken from reference TRBV29-1 and TRBJ1-1, is SAVISQKPSRDICQRGTSLTIQCQVDSQVTMMFWYRQQPGQSLTLIATANQGSEATYESGFVIDKFPISRPNLTFSTLTVSNMSPEDSSIYLCSVAGGRTEAFFGQGTRLTVV.

This chain connects TRBV27 to TRBJ2-5; 9 bases line up with TRBD2. The CDR3 extends over 15 amino acids. The V gene end was trimmed by 5 bases and the J gene end by 4 bases; junction bases not matched to a gene: 8. Germline V gives CDR1 MNHEY, CDR2 SMNVEV (reference sequence). In DNA form, the CDR3 reads TGTGCCAGCAGTCCAAATCCTAGCGGGGTAGAGACCCAGTACTTC. Protein sequence: CASSPNPSGVETQYF.

The table lists this clone with a few counts. The J gene is TRBJ2-7, the V gene TRBV7-2; 8 bases are a match to TRBD2. Germline loops: CDR1 SGHTA, CDR2 FQGNSA. This CDR3 spans 15 amino acids. With V trimmed by 5 bases and J by 2 bases, 8 bases remained unmatched. CDR3 in amino acids: CASSPAGSGTYEQYF. As DNA, the CDR3 is TGTGCCAGCAGCCCAGCCGGTAGCGGGACCTACGAGCAGTACTTC.